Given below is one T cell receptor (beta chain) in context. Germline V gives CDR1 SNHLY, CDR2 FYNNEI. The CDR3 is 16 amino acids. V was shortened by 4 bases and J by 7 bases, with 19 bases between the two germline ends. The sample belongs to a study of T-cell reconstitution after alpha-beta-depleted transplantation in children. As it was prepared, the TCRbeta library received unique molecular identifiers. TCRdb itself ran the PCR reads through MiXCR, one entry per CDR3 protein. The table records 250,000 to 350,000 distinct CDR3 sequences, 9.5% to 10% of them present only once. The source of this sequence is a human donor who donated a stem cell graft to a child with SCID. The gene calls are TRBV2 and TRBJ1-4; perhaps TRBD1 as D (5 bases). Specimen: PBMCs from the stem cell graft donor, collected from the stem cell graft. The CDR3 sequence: CASSAGRVVGGEKLFF. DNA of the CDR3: TGTGCCAGCAGTGCGGGGAGGGTGGTTGGGGGTGAAAAACTGTTTTTT.